The 20 T cell receptor beta chains given below trace back to one sample, sequenced in a study of molecular identifiers for immune sequencing clone quantification. MiXCR was run by TCRdb on the PCR reads, yielding one entry per CDR3 protein. The sample carries around 300,000 distinct CDR3 sequences, about a quarter recorded once. Sequencing used naive CD8+ T cells from blood, with Jurkat cell RNA spiked in. Subset reported: FACS-sorted CD8+CD4-CCR7+CD45RA+ naive T cells. These receptor sequences come from a human donor in good health. Some libraries in this study had Jurkat cell RNA spiked in.

This clonotype was seen only a few times. The genes are TRBV6-2 or TRBV6-3 and TRBJ2-2; 9 nucleotides align to TRBD1. V was clipped by 4 bases and J by 5 bases; unmatched bases: 8. CDR1 is MNHEY and CDR2 is SVGEGT in the germline V gene. This CDR3 spans 16 amino acids. In nucleotides, the CDR3 is TGTGCCAGCAGTTCTCCCGGACAGGGGTTGACCGGGGAGCTGTTTTTT. It is translated as CASSSPGQGLTGELFF.

This clonotype was detected ten times or more. The chain links TRBV29-1 to TRBJ1-2, with a weak D call TRBD1 (6 bases). Germline CDR1 reads SQVTM; CDR2 reads ANQGSEA. The CDR3 is 15 amino acids. V was pared by 1 base and J by 2 bases, with 14 bases between. The CDR3 protein is CSVEGPLDRNYGYTF. The DNA of the CDR3 is TGCAGCGTTGAAGGCCCATTAGACAGGAACTATGGCTACACCTTC.

V gene TRBV6-2 or TRBV6-3 combines with J gene TRBJ2-5; 12 bases agree with TRBD2. The CDR3 has 16 residues. V lost 6 bases to trimming and J lost 0 bases; unmatched junction nucleotides: 5. In germline, CDR1 is MNHEY, CDR2 SVGEGT. Here the CDR3 DNA reads TGTGCCAGCAGCTTCACTAGCGGGGGGTACCAAGAGACCCAGTACTTC. It is translated as CASSFTSGGYQETQYF.

Turning to this clonotype: A much larger clonotype is one base distant, so this may be a read error. Likely a read error: the CDR3 ends without its conserved phenylalanine or tryptophan. This sequence joins TRBV28 and TRBJ2-3; D ambiguous. This CDR3 is 16 amino acids long. V lost 8 bases and J lost 2, with 20 bases in between. Germline V gene lookup returns CDR1 MDHEN and CDR2 SYDVKM. The CDR3 loop is CASQSEDTSYTDTQYL. CDR3 nucleotide sequence: TGTGCCAGCCAATCCGAGGATACCTCCTACACAGATACGCAGTATCTT.

This clonotype was observed many times. The chain couples TRBV13 to TRBJ2-4; D might be TRBD1 or TRBD2, each matching 5 bases. Per the germline V gene, CDR1 is PRHDT and CDR2 is FYEKMQ (reference sequence). The V end lost 5 bases, the J end lost 4 bases, and 12 bases lay between the germline ends. The CDR3 runs 14 residues. This CDR3 is CASSTREPKNIQYF. CDR3 DNA: TGTGCCAGCAGCACCAGGGAGCCTAAAAACATTCAGTACTTC. The full variable domain, its missing parts supplied by reference TRBV13 and TRBJ2-4, is AAGVIQSPRHLIKEKRETATLKCYPIPRHDTVYWYQQGPGQDPQFLISFYEKMQSDKGSIPDRFSAQQFSDYHSELNMSSLELGDSALYFCASSTREPKNIQYFGAGTRLSVL.

A few counts support this clonotype. The chain has TRBV7-9 and TRBJ2-1; D is unclear. The CDR3 runs 14 residues. Germline V gives CDR1 SEHNR, CDR2 FQNEAQ (reference sequence). The V and J ends lost 5 bases and 6 bases respectively, with 14 bases between them. The DNA for the CDR3 is TGTGCCAGCAGCCTAAAAAGTCGGGTCAATGAGCAGTTCTTC. Translating gives CASSLKSRVNEQFF.

This clonotype was seen more than once but under ten times. The V gene is TRBV4-3, the J gene TRBJ2-7; 8 bases are shared with TRBD1. V trimming: 1 base; J trimming: 3 bases; junction bases outside the gene matches: 5. The CDR3 is 15 residues long. Germline CDR1 LGHNA, CDR2 YSLEER. CDR3 loop: CASSQVRTGHYEQYF. CDR3 bases: TGCGCCAGCAGCCAAGTTAGGACAGGGCACTACGAGCAGTACTTC.

Only a few counts were recorded for this clonotype. The chain combines TRBV18 with TRBJ2-7; D not certain. V shed 5 bases and J shed 6 bases, with 14 bases lying between them. Germline CDR1 and CDR2: KGHSH and LQKENI. CDR3 length: 13 residues. The CDR3 region is CASSEDHPSEQYF. The CDR3 nucleotides are TGTGCCAGCTCAGAGGACCATCCCTCCGAGCAGTACTTC.

This clonotype was seen repeatedly, ten times or more. J is TRBJ2-5 and V is TRBV5-6, with unresolved D. V lost 0 bases and J lost 6, with 9 bases in between. Germline V gene data show CDR1 as SGHDT and CDR2 as YYEEEE. The CDR3 has 13 amino acids. CDR3 bases: TGTGCCAGCAGCTTGGTTGGTGAGAAGACCCAGTACTTC. Protein sequence: CASSLVGEKTQYF. Variable domain in full (rest from reference TRBV5-6 and TRBJ2-5): DAGVTQSPTHLIKTRGQQVTLRCSPKSGHDTVSWYQQALGQGPQFIFQYYEEEERQRGNFPDRFSGHQFPNYSSELNVNALLLGDSALYLCASSLVGEKTQYFGPGTRLLVL.

This clonotype was seen only a few times. The V gene is TRBV20-1, the J gene TRBJ2-2; possible D gene TRBD2, 5 bases. Germline CDR1 and CDR2: DFQATT and SNEGSKA (reference sequence). Trimming shortened V by 0 bases and J by 4 bases, and 18 bases separated the two germline ends. The CDR3 loop spans 17 amino acids. DNA of the CDR3: TGCAGTGCTAGAGATTGGGATCGGGATGAGAGCACCGGGGAGCTGTTTTTT. This gives the protein CSARDWDRDESTGELFF.

The CDR3 region has the DNA TGTGCCAGCAGCCGCCGGGACTCCTCTCTTACCGGGGAGCTGTTTTTT. Protein product: CASSRRDSSLTGELFF. The chain has TRBV3-1 and TRBJ2-2; tentative D call: TRBD2 (6 bases). The CDR3 is made up of 16 amino acids. CDR1 is LGHDT, CDR2 YNNKEL, per germline (reference sequence). Deletions cut 4 bases from V and 5 bases from J, with 17 bases between.

As regards this clonotype: This CDR3 is missing its conserved last phenylalanine or tryptophan, likely due to a read error. The chain couples TRBV27 to TRBJ1-5, with D perhaps matching TRBD1 (5 bases). The CDR3 has 17 amino acids. V lost 5 bases and J lost 5, with 22 bases in between. The germline gives CDR1 MNHEY, CDR2 SMNVEV (reference sequence). CDR3 bases: TGTGCCAGCAGTCTTCGCGGCACGGCGTGGGGCGATCAGCCCCAGCATCTT. Translated: CASSLRGTAWGDQPQHL.

V is TRBV12-3 or TRBV12-4 and J is TRBJ2-3, with D unresolved. V shed 3 bases and J shed 4 bases, with 11 bases lying between them. CDR3 length: 14 residues. CDR3 bases: TGTGCCAGCAGTTTGACCACCTTCCCAGATACGCAGTATTTT. Translating gives CASSLTTFPDTQYF.

This clonotype was recorded many times. The chain couples TRBV10-2 to TRBJ1-1; no clear D gene. Trimming stripped 2 bases from V and 1 base from J, with 11 bases between. The CDR3 extends over 15 amino acids. From germline, CDR1 is WSHSY and CDR2 SAAADI. The CDR3: CASSEPLGQNTEAFF. The CDR3 nucleotides are TGCGCCAGCAGTGAGCCGCTAGGTCAGAACACTGAAGCTTTCTTT.

This clonotype has ten or more counts. DNA for the CDR3: TGCGCCAGCAGCCATGGGACTAGCGGGAGCTACGAGCAGTACTTC. Translated, it gives CASSHGTSGSYEQYF. The chain links TRBV4-3 to TRBJ2-7, with 14 bases identical to TRBD2. CDR1 and CDR2 (germline): LGHNA, YSLEER. The CDR3 spans 15 residues. J lost 3 bases, V lost 3 bases, and 1 base had no gene match.

This clonotype was counted between two and nine times. This likely traces to a read error, being one base from a far larger clone. Here the CDR3 omits its conserved ending phenylalanine or tryptophan, so a read error is the likely source. This chain uses TRBV29-1 with TRBJ1-1; D call uncertain. From germline, CDR1 is SQVTM and CDR2 ANQGSEA. The CDR3 loop spans 11 amino acids. Trimming shortened V by 4 bases and J by 1 base, and 4 bases separated the two germline ends. The CDR3 nucleotides read TGCAGCGTTGTGGGGAACACTGAAGCTTTCTCT. It yields the protein CSVVGNTEAFS.

The chain recombines TRBV7-9 with TRBJ2-2; a weak D match, TRBD2 (5 bases). Trimming removed 5 bases from V and 3 bases from J, with 13 bases in between. CDR3 length equals 15 residues. Germline CDR1 SEHNR, CDR2 FQNEAQ (reference sequence). The CDR3 protein is CASSAWGADTGELFF. The CDR3 coding sequence is TGTGCCAGCAGCGCATGGGGAGCCGACACCGGGGAGCTGTTTTTT.

This clonotype was seen many times. V gene TRBV12-3 or TRBV12-4 combines with J gene TRBJ1-1, with a possible D match to TRBD1 (5 bases). The CDR3 sequence is 14 residues long. V lost 7 bases and J lost 3, with 15 bases in between. CDR3 DNA sequence: TGTGCCAGCAAAAGTACAGGCGGCTACACTGAAGCTTTCTTT. Its protein product is CASKSTGGYTEAFF.

This clonotype was counted at least ten times. The rearrangement uses TRBV4-1 and TRBJ2-5, with D maybe TRBD2 (5 bases). Trimming stripped 6 bases from V and 7 bases from J, with 6 bases between. CDR1 MGHRA and CDR2 YSYEKL come from the germline V gene. CDR3 length: 10 amino acids. CDR3 protein: CASSGGTQYF. As DNA, the CDR3 is TGCGCCAGCAGTGGAGGGACCCAGTACTTC.

This clonotype occurred many times. The chain uses TRBV7-8 and TRBJ1-5, with TRBD1 as a possible D gene (5 bases). Trimming pared 6 bases from V and 4 bases from J, leaving 13 bases between. The CDR3 is 14 residues long. In germline, CDR1 is SGHVS, CDR2 FQNEAQ. The CDR3 bases are TGTGCCAGCAGTCCCGGGGCCACAAATCAGCCCCAGCATTTT. Encoded protein: CASSPGATNQPQHF.